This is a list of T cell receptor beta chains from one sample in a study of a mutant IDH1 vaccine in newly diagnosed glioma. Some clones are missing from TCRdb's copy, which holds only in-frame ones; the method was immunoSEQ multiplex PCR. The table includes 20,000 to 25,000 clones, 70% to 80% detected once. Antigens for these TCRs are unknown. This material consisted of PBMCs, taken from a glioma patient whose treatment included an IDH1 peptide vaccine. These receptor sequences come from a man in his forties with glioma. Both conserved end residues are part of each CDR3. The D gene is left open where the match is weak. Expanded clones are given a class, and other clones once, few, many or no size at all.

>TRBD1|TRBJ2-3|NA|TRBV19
TGTGCCAGCAAGGGGACCGGGACAGGGAAAACAGATACGCAGTATTTT
CASKGTGTGKTDTQYF
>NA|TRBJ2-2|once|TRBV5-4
TGTGCCAGCAGCCTACGGAAGGGGCTGGACACCGGGGAGCTGTTTTTT
CASSLRKGLDTGELFF
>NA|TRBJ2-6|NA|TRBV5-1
TGCGCCAGCAGCTTAGTTCTACAGGGTGGTTCCGGGGCCAACGTCCTGACTTTC
CASSLVLQGGSGANVLTF
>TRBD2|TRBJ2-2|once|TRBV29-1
TGCAGCGTTGAAGAAGCGGGAGGGCCTCGGGACACCGGGGAGCTGTTTTTT
CSVEEAGGPRDTGELFF
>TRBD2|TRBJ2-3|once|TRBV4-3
TGCGCCAGCAGCTCGCCCCCGGGGACTAGCGGGATGGGGGATACGCAGTATTTT
CASSSPPGTSGMGDTQYF
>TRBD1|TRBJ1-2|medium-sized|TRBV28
TGTGCCAGCAGTCCGGGACAGGGATATGGCTACACCTTC
CASSPGQGYGYTF
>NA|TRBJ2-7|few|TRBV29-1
TGCAGCGTTGAAGGGGCGGCATCCTACGAGCAGTACTTC
CSVEGAASYEQYF
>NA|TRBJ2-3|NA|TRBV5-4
TGTGCCAGCAGCGAACGGGACACCACAGATACGCAGTATTTT
CASSERDTTDTQYF
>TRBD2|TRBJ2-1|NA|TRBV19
TGTGCCAGTAGTGAGCGGGGGGATTACAATGAGCAGTTCTTC
CASSERGDYNEQFF
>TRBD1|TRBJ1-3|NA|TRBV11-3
TGTGCCAGCAGCTTCGACAGGGGCTCTGGAAACACCATATATTTT
CASSFDRGSGNTIYF
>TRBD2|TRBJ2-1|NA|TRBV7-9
TGTGCCAGCAGCTCGGGACTAGCGGGGCCCTACAATGAGCAGTTCTTC
CASSSGLAGPYNEQFF
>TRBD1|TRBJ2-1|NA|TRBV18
TGTGCCAGCTCACCACTCGACCAGGGGGTACCTACCTACAATGAGCAGTTCTTC
CASSPLDQGVPTYNEQFF
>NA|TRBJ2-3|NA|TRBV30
TGTGCCTGGACTCTACGACCACAGGATACGCAGTATTTT
CAWTLRPQDTQYF
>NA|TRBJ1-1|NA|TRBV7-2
TGTGCCAGCAGCGAGGGACAGAACACTGAAGCTTTCTTT
CASSEGQNTEAFF
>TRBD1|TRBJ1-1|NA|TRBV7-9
TGTGCCAGCAGCCCTACCGGGACAGCCAACGAAGCTTTCTTT
CASSPTGTANEAFF
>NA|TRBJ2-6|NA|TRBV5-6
TGTGCCAGCAGCCCCTGGGTTGCCTCTGGGGCCAACGTCCTGACTTTC
CASSPWVASGANVLTF
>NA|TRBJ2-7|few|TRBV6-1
TGTGCCAGCAGTGAAGCGAGGGGGGGGACTACCTACGAGCAGTACTTC
CASSEARGGTTYEQYF
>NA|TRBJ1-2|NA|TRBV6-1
TGTGCCAGCAGTGGGCGGGCTAACTATGGCTACACCTTC
CASSGRANYGYTF
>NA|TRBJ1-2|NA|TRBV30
TGTGCCTGGAGTTTTCTCAGAGCTAACTATGGCTACACCTTC
CAWSFLRANYGYTF
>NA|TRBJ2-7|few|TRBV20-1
TGCAGTGCGCTCAGTGGTTACGAGCAGTACTTC
CSALSGYEQYF
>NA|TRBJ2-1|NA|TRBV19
TGTGCCAGTAGTATCGGGGGGCTCCTTAATGAGCAGTTCTTC
CASSIGGLLNEQFF
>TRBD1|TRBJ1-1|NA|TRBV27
TGTGCCAGCAGTTTTAGGGACAGGAGGGCTGAAGCTTTCTTT
CASSFRDRRAEAFF